This TCR beta chain was identified during a study of blood T cells in healthy people across ages. Through a sample-barcoded 5' primer and a J-beta primer mix, a second PCR was run for about 6 to 11 cycles. TCRdb used MiXCR to reprocess the 5' RACE reads, holding one entry per CDR3 protein. This sample has about 730,000 distinct CDR3 sequences, with approximately 39% found just once. The CDR3 consists of 15 residues. Per the germline V gene, CDR1 is LGHDT and CDR2 is YNNKEL (reference sequence). V lost 7 bases to trimming and J lost 7 bases, with 19 bases between them. This clonotype was obtained from a woman aged 55-70 years in good health. The sample comprised blood. The chain links TRBV3-1 to TRBJ2-2; D may be TRBD2 (5 bases). The CDR3 sequence is CASTLASSTHGELFF. In DNA form, the CDR3 reads TGTGCCAGCACCCTAGCCTCATCCACTCACGGGGAGCTGTTTTTT.